This record looks at one T cell receptor beta chain sequence and its context. Its antigen remains unknown. A single record per CDR3 protein comes from TCRdb applying MiXCR to the 5' RACE reads. The sample holds 600,000 to 700,000 distinct CDR3 sequences; 21% are singletons and the top ten take approximately 4.3%. Germline CDR1 and CDR2: DFQATT and SNEGSKA (reference sequence). This CDR3 has 13 amino acids. V was pared by 7 bases and J by 2 bases, with 5 bases of the junction left unmatched. This entry is derived from a study of identical twins. Study findings and constraints: The abundant beta clonotypes from cord blood had fewer insertions, and memory repertoires had none of this.

These sequences were also reported in another study, on T cells expressing NK-cell markers. That report notes: It was from sorted CD3+CD56+NKG2C+, CD3+CD56+NKG2C- and CD3+CD56-NKG2C+ T cells that TCR beta repertoires came. T cells sorted in several experiments were restricted to alpha-beta TCR T cells by an anti-gamma-delta TCR antibody. HCMV specificity of the expanded NKG2C+ T cell clones was not established.

The chain carries TRBV20-1 and TRBJ2-1; TRBD2 agrees at 7 bases. The sequence came from a woman aged 18-35 years in good health. The sample comprised PBMCs. CDR3 sequence (DNA): TGCAGTGTTGGGAGGGCCCCCTACAATGAGCAGTTCTTC. Residues: CSVGRAPYNEQFF.